The 30 T cell receptor beta chains presented below share a single source sample, sequenced in a study of vaccination effects on CD4 cells after COVID-19. Antigen-specific CD4+ T cells were expanded (with viral peptide pools) by the ViraFEST assay ahead of sequencing. The culture ran for about 11 days, and then CD4+ T cells were isolated. Having tested negative for nucleocapsid antibodies, the vaccine recipients showed no prior SARS-CoV-2 infection. Their antigens remain unidentified. Clones were read by immunoSEQ multiplex PCR, and TCRdb kept only the in-frame ones, dropping some. Of some 22,000 clones listed, roughly two thirds are singletons. Material: CD4+ T cells from PBMCs cultured with HCoV-NL63 spike peptides, obtained before COVID-19 vaccination. The receptors here all came from a human donor who received a COVID-19 vaccine.

This chain links TRBV28 with TRBJ1-3; 7 bases agree with TRBD1. CDR3 length: 16 residues. The ends lost 8 bases at V and 8 bases at J; junction bases unmatched: 18. CDR1 MDHEN and CDR2 SYDVKM come from the germline V gene. The CDR3 sequence: CASGTPRGLGRDTIYF. CDR3 coding DNA: TGTGCCAGCGGGACACCAAGGGGGCTAGGCAGAGACACCATATATTTT.

This clone was seen a handful of times. This chain uses TRBV7-2 with TRBJ2-2, with 8 bases aligning to TRBD2. Germline CDR1 is SGHTA and CDR2 is FQGNSA. This CDR3 spans 15 amino acids. V gave up 7 bases and J gave up 3 bases; unmatched junction bases: 7. CDR3 nucleotide sequence: TGTGCCAGCACGAGCGGGGGCGCGGACACCGGGGAGCTGTTTTTT. Encoded protein: CASTSGGADTGELFF.

This clone was counted only a few times. V is TRBV2 and J is TRBJ1-1; TRBD1 is a possible D gene (5 bases). Germline CDR1 SNHLY, CDR2 FYNNEI. This CDR3 contains 16 residues. V shed 6 bases and J shed 1 base, with 18 bases lying between them. CDR3 sequence: CASRDISRQQNTEAFF. CDR3 sequence (DNA): TGTGCCAGCAGGGACATCTCTAGGCAGCAGAACACTGAAGCTTTCTTT.

This clone was observed a single time. The rearrangement links TRBV28 to TRBJ1-3; the D is unclear. Trimming took off 2 bases at V and 4 bases at J, with 9 bases between the two ends. This CDR3 is built from 14 residues. Per germline, CDR1 MDHEN and CDR2 SYDVKM. The CDR3, as DNA: TGTGCCAGCAGTTTAAATGTGGCGGGAAACACCATATATTTT. Its protein is CASSLNVAGNTIYF.

This CDR3 reads CATSEAGLAGKNTGELFF. Written as DNA, the CDR3 is TGTGCCACCAGTGAAGCCGGACTAGCGGGGAAGAACACCGGGGAGCTGTTTTTT. The chain employs TRBV24-1 and TRBJ2-2; 12 positions agree with TRBD2. Per the germline V gene, CDR1 is KGHDR and CDR2 is SFDVKD. CDR3 length: 18 amino acids. The V segment lost 4 bases and the J segment 1 base; nucleotides outside the gene matches: 6.

The chain carries TRBV27 and TRBJ2-7; TRBD2 matches 12 bases. Trimming took 4 bases from V and 6 from J; bases not matched to a gene: 13. The CDR3 is 17 amino acids. Per germline, CDR1 MNHEY and CDR2 SMNVEV (reference sequence). CDR3 protein: CASSSTSGGPAFGEQYF. The CDR3 nucleotides read TGTGCCAGCAGTTCCACTAGCGGGGGGCCGGCGTTTGGCGAGCAGTACTTC.

This chain links TRBV3-1 (or the pseudogene TRBV3-2) with TRBJ2-1; 9 bases align to TRBD2. Germline CDR1 reads LGHDT; CDR2 reads YNNKEL (reference sequence). V shed 3 bases and J 3 bases; nucleotides not matched to a gene: 3. This CDR3 comprises 15 residues. This CDR3 is CASSHTSGRYNEQFF. The CDR3 bases are TGTGCCAGCAGCCACACTAGCGGGCGCTACAATGAGCAGTTCTTC.

The chain is built from TRBV5-1 and TRBJ2-7; D is possibly TRBD2 (5 bases). Trimming stripped 0 bases from V and 1 base from J, with 8 bases between. Germline lookup yields CDR1 SGHRS and CDR2 YFSETQ. CDR3 size: 14 residues. CDR3 sequence (DNA): TGCGCCAGCAGCTTGGGGCAGCGGTCCTACGAGCAGTACTTC. Amino acid sequence: CASSLGQRSYEQYF.

The chain joins TRBV29-1 to TRBJ2-7, with 8 bases matching TRBD1. The CDR3 extends over 12 amino acids. The germline V gene has CDR1 SQVTM and CDR2 ANQGSEA. Trimming removed 7 bases from V and 1 base from J; junction bases left unmatched: 3. CDR3 loop: CSAGTGSYEQYF. CDR3 bases: TGCAGCGCCGGGACAGGTTCCTACGAGCAGTACTTC.

The V and J genes are TRBV6-5 and TRBJ2-7, with a weak D call TRBD2 (6 bases). Germline V gene lookup returns CDR1 MNHEY and CDR2 SVGAGI. V shed 8 bases and J shed 0 bases, with 8 bases lying between them. This CDR3 spans 12 amino acids. The CDR3 is CASREISYEQYF. In nucleotides, the CDR3 is TGTGCCAGCCGGGAGATCTCCTACGAGCAGTACTTC.

This clone was detected a few times. The chain is built from TRBV5-4 and TRBJ2-1; 10 nucleotides match TRBD2. The CDR3 runs to 15 residues. Trimming took 1 base from V and 7 from J; bases not matched to a gene: 5. The germline gives CDR1 SGHNT, CDR2 YYREEE (reference sequence). The CDR3 DNA sequence: TGTGCCAGCAGCTTGCAGGCTAGCGGGAGAAATGAGCAGTTCTTC. This translates into CASSLQASGRNEQFF.

The chain carries TRBV29-1 and TRBJ1-1; D remains ambiguous. Germline V CDR1 and CDR2: SQVTM, ANQGSEA. V was cut by 5 bases and J by 1 base, with 11 bases left in between. CDR3 length: 13 residues. CDR3 sequence reads: CSVQVFPNTEAFF. The CDR3 DNA reads as TGCAGCGTTCAGGTGTTCCCGAACACTGAAGCTTTCTTT.

This rearrangement joins TRBV7-9 to TRBJ1-1; D ambiguous. In germline, CDR1 is SEHNR, CDR2 FQNEAQ (reference sequence). The CDR3 covers 13 residues. V lost 0 bases and J 1 base, leaving 3 bases between the germline ends. In DNA, the CDR3 is TGTGCCAGCAGCTTAGCAGGGAACACTGAAGCTTTCTTT. Its translation: CASSLAGNTEAFF.

Of note for this clone: The germline gene is not matched at one end of the junction; a read error may be the cause. The gene calls are TRBV29-1 and TRBJ2-5, with 7 bases aligning to TRBD2. The CDR3 contains 8 residues. The V gene's germline CDR1 is SQVTM and CDR2 ANQGSEA. CDR3 in amino acids: CSVVGGDF. CDR3 coding DNA: TGCAGCGTTGTGGGAGGGGACTTC.

This rearrangement joins TRBV11-2 to TRBJ2-1; tentative D call: TRBD1 (5 bases). The CDR3 consists of 13 residues. Germline lookup yields CDR1 SGHAT and CDR2 FQNNGV. Trimming left V 4 bases short and J 9 bases short, with 13 bases between. CDR3: CASSSRVGGEQFF. In DNA form, the CDR3 reads TGTGCCAGCAGCTCCAGGGTCGGTGGTGAGCAGTTCTTC.

The chain combines TRBV11-2 with TRBJ2-3, with D maybe TRBD2 (5 bases). The CDR3 has 16 amino acids. Germline V gives CDR1 SGHAT, CDR2 FQNNGV. V dropped 1 base and J dropped 6 bases, with 17 bases sitting between them. CDR3 nucleotides: TGTGCCAGCAGCTTAGGCCCCGAACGGGGAAGGGATACGCAGTATTTT. It specifies CASSLGPERGRDTQYF.

This sequence joins TRBV15 and TRBJ2-1; D ambiguous. Trimming pared 1 base from V and 3 bases from J, leaving 10 bases between. The CDR3 contains 15 residues. In germline, CDR1 is LNHNV, CDR2 YYDKDF (reference sequence). The CDR3 nucleotides are TGTGCCACCAGCAGAGGAGACTCCTACTACAATGAGCAGTTCTTC. It codes for CATSRGDSYYNEQFF. Full variable domain (rest looked up from reference TRBV15 and TRBJ2-1): DAMVIQNPRYQVTQFGKPVTLSCSQTLNHNVMYWYQQKSSQAPKLLFHYYDKDFNNEADTPDNFQSRRPNTSFCFLDIRSPGLGDTAMYLCATSRGDSYYNEQFFGPGTRLTVL.

This chain links TRBV21-1 with TRBJ1-5; TRBD1, as called in the table, went unchecked against the DNA. TRBV21-1 corresponds to a pseudogene. The CDR3 is 16 amino acids. CDR3 sequence reads: CASSGTGLHGNQPQHF. The CDR3 region has the DNA TGTGCCAGCTCCGGGACAGGGCTTCATGGCAATCAGCCCCAGCATTTT.

The V gene is TRBV24-1, the J gene TRBJ1-5, with 10 nucleotides matching TRBD1. The CDR3 consists of 16 residues. Per germline, CDR1 KGHDR and CDR2 SFDVKD. Trimming cost V 4 bases and J 4 bases; bases outside gene matches: 6. This CDR3 is CATSDPGTGVNQPQHF. The CDR3 bases are TGTGCCACCAGTGACCCCGGGACAGGGGTTAATCAGCCCCAGCATTTT.

The V and J genes are TRBV4-3 and TRBJ2-4, with TRBD2 identical over 7 bases. Germline CDR1 and CDR2: LGHNA and YSLEER. The CDR3 has 19 amino acids. The V gene end was trimmed by 0 bases and the J gene end by 0 bases; junction bases not matched to a gene: 11. The CDR3 sequence is CASSQDPPGTTLAKNIQYF. CDR3 coding DNA: TGCGCCAGCAGCCAAGACCCCCCGGGGACTACCCTAGCCAAAAACATTCAGTACTTC.

The V call is TRBV7-9, the J call TRBJ1-2, with a possible D match to TRBD1 (5 bases). In germline, CDR1 is SEHNR, CDR2 FQNEAQ (reference sequence). This CDR3 region has 14 residues. V lost 6 bases to trimming and J lost 7 bases, with 18 bases between them. The CDR3 coding sequence is TGTGCCAGCAGTCTCGGGACTTTGAGGGGTGGCTACACCTTC. It is translated as CASSLGTLRGGYTF.

V usage is TRBV5-4 and J usage is TRBJ1-6; 10 bases align to TRBD1. V lost 0 bases to trimming and J lost 7 bases; unmatched junction nucleotides: 4. The germline gives CDR1 SGHNT, CDR2 YYREEE (reference sequence). The CDR3 runs 16 residues. The CDR3 sequence: CASSLGGDRGNSPLHF. CDR3 nucleotide sequence: TGTGCCAGCAGCTTGGGGGGGGACAGGGGAAATTCACCCCTCCACTTT.

This sequence joins TRBV6-5 and TRBJ1-2; D might be TRBD1 (6 bases). V lost 0 bases to trimming and J lost 3 bases, with 11 bases between them. Germline CDR1 reads MNHEY; CDR2 reads SVGAGI. CDR3 length: 15 residues. Written as DNA, the CDR3 is TGTGCCAGCAGTTACTCAGGGGGAAGTTACTATGGCTACACCTTC. It translates to CASSYSGGSYYGYTF.

The chain couples TRBV6-5 to TRBJ2-3; weak D call: TRBD1 (6 bases). Germline loops: CDR1 MNHEY, CDR2 SVGAGI. The CDR3 runs 15 residues. V lost 11 bases to trimming and J lost 0 bases, with 18 bases between them. This CDR3 reads CAGSLQGVSTDTQYF. In DNA, the CDR3 is TGTGCCGGGAGTTTACAGGGCGTCAGCACAGATACGCAGTATTTT.

The V and J genes are TRBV28 and TRBJ1-1; D is unclear. Deletions cut 3 bases from V and 4 bases from J, with 12 bases between. CDR1 and CDR2 from the germline V gene are MDHEN and SYDVKM. This CDR3 comprises 14 residues. DNA of the CDR3: TGTGCCAGCAGTTTGTCGGGGTGGGGCACTGAAGCTTTCTTT. Translated, it gives CASSLSGWGTEAFF.

The chain is built from TRBV20-1 and TRBJ1-2; D not resolved. There are 11 residues in the CDR3. Between the trimmed V and J ends, which lost 1 base and 5 bases, there was a span of 5 bases. Germline CDR1 and CDR2: DFQATT and SNEGSKA (reference sequence). The CDR3 loop is CSARARYGYTF. The CDR3 nucleotides are TGCAGTGCTAGAGCTCGATATGGCTACACCTTC.

The chain carries TRBV28 and TRBJ2-7, with D possibly matching TRBD1 (6 bases). Per the germline V gene, CDR1 is MDHEN and CDR2 is SYDVKM. CDR3 length equals 14 residues. V lost 2 bases and J lost 2, with 10 bases in between. CDR3 DNA: TGTGCCAGCAGTTTAGATCCAGGGGCCTACGAGCAGTACTTC. Translating it yields CASSLDPGAYEQYF.

The rearrangement joins TRBV6-2 or TRBV6-3 to TRBJ2-5; 7 bases line up with TRBD2. Germline lookup yields CDR1 MNHEY and CDR2 SVGEGT. V gave up 6 bases and J gave up 5 bases; unmatched junction bases: 12. The CDR3 length is 15 residues. The CDR3 bases are TGTGCCAGCAGCACCCGGGGGAGGGTGCGGGAGACCCAGTACTTC. Protein product: CASSTRGRVRETQYF.

The chain joins TRBV2 to TRBJ1-2; D might be TRBD1 (6 bases). The V end lost 5 bases, the J end lost 2 bases, and 15 bases lay between the germline ends. The CDR3 has 15 amino acids. Germline values: CDR1 SNHLY, CDR2 FYNNEI. CDR3: CASSPQQGANYGYTF. In DNA form, the CDR3 reads TGTGCCAGCAGTCCTCAACAGGGCGCGAACTATGGCTACACCTTC. The entire variable domain, with the rest obtained from reference TRBV2 and TRBJ1-2, is as follows: EPEVTQTPSHQVTQMGQEVILRCVPISNHLYFYWYRQILGQKVEFLVSFYNNEISEKSEIFDDQFSVERPDGSNFTLKIRSTKLEDSAMYFCASSPQQGANYGYTFGSGTRLTVV.

The J gene is TRBJ2-1, the V gene TRBV30; the D gene is possibly TRBD2 (6 bases). CDR1 is GTSNPN and CDR2 is SVGIG in the germline V gene (reference sequence). CDR3 length: 14 amino acids. V was shortened by 5 bases and J by 7 bases, with 18 bases between the two germline ends. The CDR3: CAWGVGGVKNEQFF. CDR3 DNA: TGTGCCTGGGGGGTGGGGGGAGTAAAAAATGAGCAGTTCTTC.